This is a list of T cell receptor beta chains from one sample in a study of T cells in Graves' hyperthyroidism and ophthalmopathy. TCRdb used MiXCR to reprocess the multiplex PCR reads, holding one entry per CDR3 protein. Among about 540,000 distinct CDR3 sequences listed, more than 45% were seen once. Sequenced: peripheral blood or thyroid tissue (not recorded which). These receptors all come from a woman under 30 with Graves' hyperthyroidism. CDR3s include the opening cysteine and the closing phenylalanine or tryptophan. Fields, in order: D gene, clone size, J gene, V gene, CDR3 DNA, CDR3 protein. D genes are given only for firm matches. A clone size is listed for some rows: how often the clone was seen (once, few, many), or a class if it is expanded.

D: TRBD1
size: many
J: TRBJ2-7
V: TRBV6-1
DNA: TGTGCCAGCAGCCAGGGGGAATCCTACGAGCAGTACTTC
CDR3: CASSQGESYEQYF

D: TRBD1
size: many
J: TRBJ1-2
V: TRBV13
DNA: TGTGCCAGCAGGGAGAGGACAGGGCATGGCTACACCTTC
CDR3: CASRERTGHGYTF

D: NA
size: NA
J: TRBJ2-2
V: TRBV11-3
DNA: TGTGCCAGCAGCCCCAGGGACAGGGAGCTGTTTTTT
CDR3: CASSPRDRELFF

D: TRBD2
size: NA
J: TRBJ2-1
V: TRBV2
DNA: TGTGCCAGCCGGCCGGGACTAGCGGGGGGCAATGAGCAGTTCTTC
CDR3: CASRPGLAGGNEQFF

D: TRBD2
size: NA
J: TRBJ2-7
V: TRBV29-1
DNA: TGCAGCGTCCGAAACCCCAGCGGGATTTACGAGCAGTACTTC
CDR3: CSVRNPSGIYEQYF

D: TRBD1
size: many
J: TRBJ2-7
V: TRBV12-3/TRBV12-4
DNA: TGTGCCAGCAGTTTAAGTGCGGGACAGGGGCCCGAGCAGTACTTC
CDR3: CASSLSAGQGPEQYF

D: TRBD1
size: NA
J: TRBJ1-5
V: TRBV7-2
DNA: TGTGCCAGCAGGGGACAGGGTCCTCAGCCCCAGCATTTT
CDR3: CASRGQGPQPQHF

D: TRBD1
size: many
J: TRBJ2-7
V: TRBV3-1
DNA: TGTGCCAGCAGCCAAGCTGACAGGGGGGAGTACGAGCAGTACTTC
CDR3: CASSQADRGEYEQYF

D: NA
size: NA
J: TRBJ1-1
V: TRBV2
DNA: TGTGCCAGCAAGGCAGGGGCGAACACTGAAGCTTTCTTT
CDR3: CASKAGANTEAFF

D: TRBD1
size: few
J: TRBJ2-7
V: TRBV25-1
DNA: TGTGCCACCGGACAGGCCTCCTACGAGCAGTACTTC
CDR3: CATGQASYEQYF

D: NA
size: many
J: TRBJ1-1
V: TRBV2
DNA: TGTGCCAGCAGCCGGGGCATGAACACTGAAGCTTTCTTT
CDR3: CASSRGMNTEAFF

D: NA
size: NA
J: TRBJ2-7
V: TRBV29-1
DNA: TGCAGCGTTGAAATTAGCGGCAGCTCCTACGAGCAGTACTTC
CDR3: CSVEISGSSYEQYF

D: TRBD2
size: NA
J: TRBJ2-7
V: TRBV10-3
DNA: TGTGCCATTAGCGGGAGCCAAGAGCAGTACTTC
CDR3: CAISGSQEQYF

D: TRBD1
size: NA
J: TRBJ2-5
V: TRBV20-1
DNA: TGCAGTGCGACACAGGGGGAGACCCAGTACTTC
CDR3: CSATQGETQYF

D: NA
size: many
J: TRBJ2-5
V: TRBV5-1
DNA: TGCGCCAGCAGCTCCGTGGAGGGAGAGACCCAGTACTTC
CDR3: CASSSVEGETQYF

D: NA
size: many
J: TRBJ1-2
V: TRBV6-1
DNA: TGTGCCAGCAGTGAGTACGGTGGCTACACCTTC
CDR3: CASSEYGGYTF

D: NA
size: NA
J: TRBJ2-2
V: TRBV7-6
DNA: TGTGCCAGCAGCTTAGCCGCGGGTGGGGAGCTGTTTTTT
CDR3: CASSLAAGGELFF

D: NA
size: few
J: TRBJ2-2
V: TRBV13
DNA: TGTGCCAGCACCGCGAACACCGGGGAGCTGTTTTTT
CDR3: CASTANTGELFF

D: NA
size: many
J: TRBJ1-1
V: TRBV20-1
DNA: TGCAGTGCTAGTAGGACGACGACCACTGAAGCTTTCTTT
CDR3: CSASRTTTTEAFF

D: NA
size: many
J: TRBJ1-5
V: TRBV6-1
DNA: TGTGCCAGCAGTGGATTTTGGGTTAGCAATCAGCCCCAGCATTTT
CDR3: CASSGFWVSNQPQHF

D: NA
size: NA
J: TRBJ2-5
V: TRBV10-3
DNA: TGTGCCATCAGTGCCGACAGGGAGGCAAAGACCCAGTACTTC
CDR3: CAISADREAKTQYF

D: NA
size: NA
J: TRBJ2-4
V: TRBV10-3
DNA: TGTGCCATCAGTTCAGGGTCGGGTGAGGCCAAAAACATTCAGTACTTC
CDR3: CAISSGSGEAKNIQYF

D: NA
size: NA
J: TRBJ2-3
V: TRBV10-3
DNA: TGTGCCATCAGGACCGACCAGGCGGCTAGCACAGATACGCAGTATTTT
CDR3: CAIRTDQAASTDTQYF

D: TRBD1
size: many
J: TRBJ1-4
V: TRBV12-3/TRBV12-4
DNA: TGTGCCAGCACTCGCCAGGGGGATGAAAAACTGTTTTTT
CDR3: CASTRQGDEKLFF

D: NA
size: NA
J: TRBJ2-7
V: TRBV7-7
DNA: TGTGCTAGCAGCTTAAAGAGGGGGGCCGTATCAACCTACGAGCAGTACTTC
CDR3: CASSLKRGAVSTYEQYF

D: NA
size: NA
J: TRBJ1-5
V: TRBV7-3
DNA: TGTGCCAGCAGCCAATTCAGGGGTCATCAGCCCCAGCATTTT
CDR3: CASSQFRGHQPQHF

D: TRBD1
size: NA
J: TRBJ1-4
V: TRBV2
DNA: TGTGCCACAACAGGGGTCCGGAACACTGAAAAACTGTTTTTT
CDR3: CATTGVRNTEKLFF

D: TRBD1
size: many
J: TRBJ2-7
V: TRBV4-1
DNA: TGCGCCAGCAGCTTACGACAGGGGAGTAGTTACGAGCAGTACTTC
CDR3: CASSLRQGSSYEQYF

D: TRBD2
size: NA
J: TRBJ2-7
V: TRBV20-1
DNA: TGCAGTGCTAGTGTAGCGGGAGTTGACGAGCAGTACTTC
CDR3: CSASVAGVDEQYF

D: TRBD2
size: few
J: TRBJ2-3
V: TRBV7-8
DNA: TGTGCCAGCAGCGCCCTTCTAGCGGGAGATACGCAGTATTTT
CDR3: CASSALLAGDTQYF